This T cell receptor (beta chain) emerged from a study of T cell changes during pregnancy in multiple sclerosis. Sequencing was performed with immunoSEQ multiplex PCR; in TCRdb, only in-frame clones are kept and a portion is missing. The sample lists under 95,000 clones; roughly 92% were seen once. The CDR3 length is 15 residues. V lost 2 bases, J lost 5 bases, and 13 bases lay in between. Germline values: CDR1 SGHVS, CDR2 FQNEAQ. The rearrangement uses TRBV7-8 and TRBJ2-1; a weak D match, TRBD2 (6 bases). The sequences come from peripheral blood, collected in the second trimester of pregnancy. The clonotype comes from a female donor with multiple sclerosis, enrolled in a pregnancy study. CDR3 coding DNA: TGTGCCAGCAGCTTACGGACTATGGGGGACAATGAGCAGTTCTTC. It encodes CASSLRTMGDNEQFF.